Listed below are T cell receptor beta chains from one sample, sequenced in a study of OX40 agonist ivuxolimab in advanced cancers. Assay used: immunoSEQ multiplex PCR; TCRdb lists only in-frame clones, some missing. The data contain about 60,000 clones, over 75% of them singletons. Sample: CD4+ or CD8+ T cells sorted from blood, taken in a trial of the OX40 agonist ivuxolimab. These receptors all stem from an adult with an advanced solid tumor such as melanoma, head and neck, liver or kidney cancer. CDR3s include the opening cysteine and the closing phenylalanine or tryptophan. A D gene is named only where the DNA matches it firmly. Size values are once, few and many counts, or a class for expanded clones, and some rows have none.

j_call	d_call	clone_size	v_call	cdr3_aa	cdr3_nt
TRBJ2-7	-	-	TRBV5-1	CASRPPAGTYEQYF	TGCGCCAGCCGTCCTCCAGCGGGTACCTACGAGCAGTACTTC
TRBJ1-4	-	-	TRBV30	CAWRPRQPTNEKLFF	TGTGCCTGGAGGCCCCGACAGCCAACTAATGAAAAACTGTTTTTT
TRBJ2-7	-	-	TRBV4-1	CASSQGDNTPYEQYF	TGCGCCAGCAGCCAAGGGGACAATACCCCCTACGAGCAGTACTTC
TRBJ1-4	-	-	TRBV4-3	CASSQDVSLMGLFF	TGCGCCAGCAGCCAAGATGTCAGCCTTATGGGACTGTTTTTT
TRBJ1-1	-	few	TRBV5-4	CASSLDRERGEAFF	TGTGCCAGCAGCTTGGACAGGGAAAGGGGTGAAGCTTTCTTT
TRBJ2-7	TRBD1	-	TRBV28	CASQGAPYEQYF	TGTGCCAGCCAGGGGGCCCCCTACGAGCAGTACTTC
TRBJ2-3	TRBD1	-	TRBV5-5	CASGFQGAKSSTDTQYF	TGTGCCAGCGGCTTTCAGGGGGCGAAGTCTAGCACAGATACGCAGTATTTT
TRBJ1-3	-	-	TRBV5-1	CASSLEYSGNTIYF	TGCGCCAGCAGCTTGGAGTACTCTGGAAACACCATATATTTT
TRBJ2-3	-	-	TRBV11-2	CASSFATDTQYF	TGTGCCAGCAGCTTTGCTACAGATACGCAGTATTTT
TRBJ1-2	-	-	TRBV19	CASSINAGLGSTF	TGTGCCAGTAGTATTAATGCAGGTCTTGGGTCCACCTTC
TRBJ2-2	-	-	TRBV5-8	CASSFQGYTGELFF	TGTGCCAGCAGCTTTCAGGGGTACACCGGGGAGCTGTTTTTT
TRBJ2-5	TRBD1	-	TRBV14	CASSAWDRGRETQYF	TGTGCCAGCAGCGCCTGGGACAGGGGAAGAGAGACCCAGTACTTC
TRBJ2-3	-	-	TRBV6-5	CASSSLGSTDTQYF	TGTGCCAGCAGTTCACTGGGGAGCACAGATACGCAGTATTTT
TRBJ1-6	-	-	TRBV6-1	CASSARRRGFSSYNSPLHF	TGTGCCAGCAGTGCCAGAAGGCGGGGGTTTAGCTCCTATAATTCACCCCTCCACTTT
TRBJ2-3	-	-	TRBV11-1	CASSPGAFPTDTQYF	TGTGCCAGCAGCCCAGGGGCCTTCCCCACAGATACGCAGTATTTT
TRBJ2-7	-	once	TRBV5-1	CASSPSRDFGSSSYEQYF	TGCGCCAGCAGCCCCTCCCGGGACTTCGGTTCAAGCTCCTACGAGCAGTACTTC
TRBJ2-5	-	-	TRBV19	CASSITGNGGETQYF	TGTGCCAGTAGTATTACAGGGAACGGAGGGGAGACCCAGTACTTC
TRBJ2-7	TRBD1	-	TRBV28	CASYGTGAGVSYEQYF	TGTGCCAGCTACGGGACAGGGGCGGGAGTCTCCTACGAGCAGTACTTC
TRBJ1-5	-	-	TRBV6-1	CASSEEGTGRNQPQHF	TGTGCCAGCAGTGAAGAGGGTACGGGACGCAATCAGCCCCAGCATTTT
TRBJ1-6	TRBD1	-	TRBV9	CASSVGDRGSNSPLHF	TGTGCCAGCAGCGTAGGCGACAGGGGCTCTAATTCACCCCTCCACTTT
TRBJ1-5	TRBD1	few	TRBV6-1	CASSGPGQGALQPQHF	TGTGCCAGCAGTGGACCGGGACAGGGGGCCTTGCAGCCCCAGCATTTT
TRBJ2-7	TRBD2	-	TRBV9	CASSWGLADEQYF	TGTGCCAGCAGCTGGGGACTAGCGGACGAGCAGTACTTC
TRBJ2-5	-	-	TRBV11-3	CASSLNPKETQYF	TGTGCCAGCAGCTTAAACCCCAAAGAGACCCAGTACTTC
TRBJ2-7	-	-	TRBV6-1	CASSLGDIPTYEQYF	TGTGCCAGCAGCCTGGGGGACATCCCAACCTACGAGCAGTACTTC
TRBJ1-4	TRBD1	-	TRBV5-1	CASSWDDRGTNEKLFF	TGCGCCAGCAGCTGGGACGACAGGGGTACTAATGAAAAACTGTTTTTT
TRBJ1-5	-	-	TRBV6-4	CASSQQTDQPQHF	TGTGCCAGCAGCCAACAGACCGATCAGCCCCAGCATTTT
TRBJ2-1	TRBD2	-	TRBV11-3	CASSLEASGTYEQFF	TGTGCCAGCAGCTTAGAGGCTAGCGGGACCTATGAGCAGTTCTTC
TRBJ2-7	-	-	TRBV5-4	CASSPRQGGSYEQYF	TGTGCCAGCAGCCCCCGACAGGGAGGCTCCTACGAGCAGTACTTC
TRBJ1-2	-	-	TRBV18	CASSPEVIYGYTF	TGTGCCAGCTCACCGGAAGTAATCTATGGCTACACCTTC
TRBJ2-3	TRBD1	-	TRBV18	CASSKITVGQGTDTQYF	TGTGCCAGCTCTAAAATCACTGTTGGACAGGGCACAGATACGCAGTATTTT
TRBJ2-7	-	-	TRBV18	CASSPQGPYEQYF	TGTGCCAGCTCACCCCAGGGCCCCTACGAGCAGTACTTC
TRBJ1-1	-	-	TRBV14	CASSRYPGAEAFF	TGTGCCAGCAGCCGATACCCAGGGGCTGAAGCTTTCTTT
TRBJ2-1	TRBD2	once	TRBV27	CASSLAGGYEQFF	TGTGCCAGCAGTTTAGCGGGAGGGTATGAGCAGTTCTTC
TRBJ2-2	-	-	TRBV2	CASKTGPGELFF	TGTGCCAGCAAAACCGGGCCAGGGGAGCTGTTTTTT
TRBJ1-5	TRBD1	-	TRBV27	CASSSLGTGNQPQHF	TGTGCCAGCAGTTCCTTGGGGACAGGGAATCAGCCCCAGCATTTT
TRBJ1-2	-	-	TRBV30	CAWNPGTNYGYTF	TGTGCCTGGAACCCGGGAACTAACTATGGCTACACCTTC
TRBJ2-6	-	-	TRBV2	CASSKRQAVSEPGANVLTF	TGTGCCAGTTCAAAGCGTCAAGCAGTCTCAGAACCTGGGGCCAACGTCCTGACTTTC
TRBJ2-5	TRBD2	-	TRBV6-5	CASSPLGGKETQYF	TGTGCCAGCAGCCCGCTCGGGGGGAAGGAGACCCAGTACTTC
TRBJ2-5	TRBD2	once	TRBV25-1	CASSESRGLAGGETQYF	TGTGCCAGCAGTGAATCCCGGGGACTAGCGGGAGGAGAGACCCAGTACTTC
TRBJ1-3	-	once	TRBV23-1	CASSQAYLQGTAGNTIYF	TGCGCCAGCAGTCAAGCGTACCTACAGGGAACCGCTGGAAACACCATATATTTT
TRBJ2-7	TRBD1	-	TRBV19	CASSTVGQGFSYEQYF	TGTGCCAGTAGTACCGTCGGACAGGGGTTTTCCTACGAGCAGTACTTC
TRBJ1-2	-	-	TRBV10-3	CAISERQVYGYTF	TGTGCCATCAGTGAGAGGCAGGTCTATGGCTACACCTTC
TRBJ2-3	TRBD1	-	TRBV2	CASGRDRAADTQYF	TGTGCCAGCGGTCGGGACAGGGCGGCAGATACGCAGTATTTT
TRBJ2-7	-	-	TRBV5-1	CASRPPAGTYEQYF	TGCGCCAGCCGTCCTCCAGCGGGTACCTACGAGCAGTACTTC
TRBJ1-5	-	-	TRBV15	CATSRDYNQPQHF	TGTGCCACCAGCAGAGATTATAATCAGCCCCAGCATTTT
TRBJ2-1	-	-	TRBV7-9	CASSPGRDEQFF	TGTGCCAGCAGCCCCGGAAGGGATGAGCAGTTCTTC
TRBJ2-1	-	-	TRBV18	CASSPTGDEQFF	TGTGCCAGCTCCCCCACGGGGGATGAGCAGTTCTTC